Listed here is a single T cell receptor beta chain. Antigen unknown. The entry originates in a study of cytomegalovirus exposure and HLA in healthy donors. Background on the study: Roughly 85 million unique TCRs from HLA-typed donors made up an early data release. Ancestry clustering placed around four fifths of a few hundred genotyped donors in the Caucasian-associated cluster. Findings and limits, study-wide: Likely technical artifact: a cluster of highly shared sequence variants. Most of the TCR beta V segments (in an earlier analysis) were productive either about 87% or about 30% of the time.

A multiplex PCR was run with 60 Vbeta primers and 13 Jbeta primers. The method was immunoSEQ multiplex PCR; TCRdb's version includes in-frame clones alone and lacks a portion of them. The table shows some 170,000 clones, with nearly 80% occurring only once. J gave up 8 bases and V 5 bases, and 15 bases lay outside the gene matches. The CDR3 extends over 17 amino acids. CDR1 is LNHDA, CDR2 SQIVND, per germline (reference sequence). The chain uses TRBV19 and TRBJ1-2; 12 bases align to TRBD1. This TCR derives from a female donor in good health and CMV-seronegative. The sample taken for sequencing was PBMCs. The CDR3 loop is CASSSPLRDRGRWGYTF. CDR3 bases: TGTGCCAGTAGTTCACCGTTGCGGGACAGGGGGCGTTGGGGCTACACCTTC.